This T cell receptor beta chain was retrieved from a study of T cell changes during pregnancy in multiple sclerosis. Profiled with immunoSEQ multiplex PCR; TCRdb holds only in-frame clones, not every one. The data contain around 36,000 clones, 92% of them singletons. V shed 4 bases and J 4 bases; nucleotides not matched to a gene: 4. The CDR3 loop spans 14 amino acids. Germline V gene lookup returns CDR1 WSHSY and CDR2 SAAADI. The clonotype was recovered from a female donor with multiple sclerosis, enrolled in a pregnancy study. The sequencing here drew on CD8+ T cells from peripheral blood mononuclear cells, taken in the first trimester of pregnancy. This chain uses TRBV10-2 with TRBJ2-1, with 7 bases matching TRBD2. In nucleotides, the CDR3 is TGCGCCAGCAGTGTGAAGCGGGGATACAATGAGCAGTTCTTC. This translates into CASSVKRGYNEQFF.